Shown below are 20 T cell receptor beta chains from a single sample sequenced in a study of CD8 T cells in ankylosing spondylitis (TCRdb year 2017). Antigens of these TCRs are unknown. The library was built by means of 5' RACE. Sequenced on an Illumina HiSeq 2500. TCRdb itself trimmed the public reads at Q25 with fastp, ran MiXCR and retained productive beta chains. Rows with a matching CDR3 protein are joined into one entry that keeps the most common DNA and genes. The sample contains around 220,000 distinct CDR3 sequences, 15% to 20% of them found a single time. The leading ten clones occupy about 42% of the sample. What the authors observed across the whole study: A TCR beta motif of several highly homologous amino acid variants appeared characteristic of blood from ankylosing spondylitis patients.

The sequenced sample was blood, either unsorted or a sorted T cell fraction (not recorded which). Every receptor here comes from a male donor with ankylosing spondylitis.

The chain has TRBV21-1 and TRBJ2-5. TRBV21-1 corresponds to a pseudogene. The CDR3 is made up of 14 amino acids. Here the CDR3 DNA reads TGTGCCAGCAGCCCTGGGCATACCGAAGAGACCCAGTACTTC. Protein product: CASSPGHTEETQYF.

This clonotype was picked up a small number of times. The rearrangement joins TRBV4-1 to TRBJ1-2, with D possibly TRBD1 on 6 matching bases. Trimming left V 3 bases short and J 4 bases short, with 9 bases between. The CDR3 loop spans 13 amino acids. In germline, CDR1 is MGHRA, CDR2 YSYEKL. The chain's CDR3 is CASSHGQIYGYTF. The CDR3 bases are TGCGCCAGCAGCCATGGACAGATCTATGGCTACACCTTC.

This clonotype occurred once. The chain combines TRBV27 with TRBJ2-1; TRBD2 matches at 7 bases. V lost 6 bases to trimming and J lost 5 bases; unmatched junction nucleotides: 10. This CDR3 region has 15 residues. Germline V gene lookup returns CDR1 MNHEY and CDR2 SMNVEV (reference sequence). This chain's CDR3 is CASSLIGTNDNEQFF. Written as DNA, the CDR3 is TGTGCCAGCAGCCTTATTGGGACTAACGACAATGAGCAGTTCTTC.

This clonotype was counted a few times. The rearrangement joins TRBV27 to TRBJ1-5; weak D call: TRBD1 (6 bases). In germline, CDR1 is MNHEY, CDR2 SMNVEV (reference sequence). V was shortened by 5 bases and J by 5 bases, with 13 bases between the two germline ends. The CDR3 contains 14 residues. CDR3 residues: CASSQTGSDQPQHF. Written as DNA, the CDR3 is TGTGCCAGCAGTCAAACAGGGTCCGATCAGCCCCAGCATTTT.

The chain links TRBV4-1 to TRBJ1-1; D unresolved. Germline assignment: CDR1 MGHRA and CDR2 YSYEKL. Trimming stripped 0 bases from V and 2 bases from J, with 10 bases between. This CDR3 comprises 15 residues. This chain's CDR3 is CASSQDQRLNTEAFF. The DNA for the CDR3 is TGCGCCAGCAGCCAAGATCAGAGACTAAACACTGAAGCTTTCTTT.

The chain's CDR3 is CASTSLRGGVNTEAFF. CDR3 in DNA: TGTGCCAGCACCTCGCTGCGGGGAGGGGTGAACACTGAAGCTTTCTTT. V and J are TRBV12-3 or TRBV12-4 and TRBJ1-1, with D perhaps TRBD1 (5 bases). The CDR3 totals 16 residues. The V and J ends lost 7 bases and 0 bases respectively, with 18 bases between them.

This clonotype is a singleton in its sample. With a much larger clone just one base away, this may be a read error. The V gene is TRBV9, the J gene TRBJ2-1, with 7 bases fitting TRBD1. This CDR3 comprises 17 residues. Germline CDR1 reads SGDLS; CDR2 reads YYNGEE. The CDR3 DNA reads as TGTGCCCGCAGTCTAACGGGGTTACAGGGGTTGTTGAATGAGCAGTTCTTC. Translation: CARSLTGLQGLLNEQFF.

The rearrangement joins TRBV7-8 to TRBJ2-7; D possibly uses TRBD1 or TRBD2 (5 bases each). V was shortened by 3 bases and J by 6 bases, with 15 bases between the two germline ends. CDR1 SGHVS and CDR2 FQNEAQ come from the germline V gene. This CDR3 has 14 residues. The DNA of the CDR3 is TGTGCCAGCAGCTTTGGGCCCGAGGGGTCCGAGCAGTACTTC. Protein sequence: CASSFGPEGSEQYF.

The chain is built from TRBV20-1 and TRBJ2-4; tentatively, D is TRBD2 (6 bases). The CDR3 contains 16 residues. Germline loops: CDR1 DFQATT, CDR2 SNEGSKA (reference sequence). V was shortened by 5 bases and J by 8 bases, with 25 bases between the two germline ends. The CDR3 DNA is TGCAGTGCTTCCAAACGGGACTTAAGGGTCCTCGACATTCAGTACTTC. This gives the protein CSASKRDLRVLDIQYF.

The J gene is TRBJ2-3, the V gene TRBV2; TRBD2 agrees at 8 bases. Germline-derived CDR1 and CDR2 are SNHLY and FYNNEI. The CDR3 spans 16 residues. V shed 7 bases, J shed 4 bases, and the junction held 13 bases outside the gene matches. CDR3: CASIKAGVGTADTQYF. The CDR3 DNA follows: TGTGCCAGCATAAAAGCGGGGGTTGGGACCGCAGATACGCAGTATTTT.

This clonotype was seen only a few times. V and J are TRBV5-5 and TRBJ2-3; D is unresolved. The CDR3 covers 12 residues. Germline CDR1 reads SGHKS; CDR2 reads YYEKEE (reference sequence). V lost 4 bases and J 3 bases, leaving 6 bases between the germline ends. CDR3 nucleotides: TGTGCCAGCAGCCATGCGACAGATACGCAGTATTTT. Translated, it gives CASSHATDTQYF.

The chain uses TRBV7-9 and TRBJ2-2; maybe TRBD1 (6 bases). V lost 0 bases to trimming and J lost 0 bases, with 11 bases between them. CDR1 and CDR2 from the germline V gene are SEHNR and FQNEAQ (reference sequence). The CDR3 extends over 17 amino acids. CDR3: CASSLAQGTTNTGELFF. As DNA, the CDR3 is TGTGCCAGCAGCTTAGCGCAGGGGACAACGAACACCGGGGAGCTGTTTTTT.

The chain recombines TRBV28 with TRBJ2-1, with 7 bases that match TRBD1. This CDR3 spans 12 amino acids. Germline V gene lookup returns CDR1 MDHEN and CDR2 SYDVKM. The trim removed 0 bases at V and 10 bases at J, leaving 0 bases unmatched. The CDR3 DNA follows: TGTGCCAGCAGTTTATGGACAGGGGAGCAGTTCTTC. It specifies CASSLWTGEQFF.

The chain has TRBV3-1 and TRBJ2-1, with 11 bases that match TRBD2. The junction had 8 bases not matched to a gene; V was cut back by 4 bases and J by 6 bases. Germline V lookup: CDR1 LGHDT, CDR2 YNNKEL (reference sequence). The CDR3 consists of 16 residues. In DNA form, the CDR3 reads TGTGCCAGCAGCCTAGACCCTAGCGGGAGGCGCAATGAGCAGTTCTTC. Its protein product is CASSLDPSGRRNEQFF.

This clonotype was observed a few times. The V and J genes are TRBV6-1 and TRBJ2-5, with 8 bases lining up with TRBD1. The length of the CDR3 is 15 residues. V trimming: 6 bases; J trimming: 1 base; junction bases outside the gene matches: 7. CDR1 is MNHNS and CDR2 is SASEGT in the germline V gene. The CDR3 coding sequence is TGTGCCAGCAGCCCCCCGGGACAGGCCCAAGAGACCCAGTACTTC. This gives the protein CASSPPGQAQETQYF.

This clonotype was recorded at least ten times. The chain carries TRBV12-3 or TRBV12-4 and TRBJ2-5, with 9 bases that match TRBD1. The CDR3 is 15 amino acids. V lost 5 bases to trimming and J lost 4 bases; unmatched junction nucleotides: 8. The CDR3 reads CASSPGQGGGETQYF. The DNA of the CDR3 is TGTGCCAGCAGTCCGGGACAGGGAGGCGGAGAGACCCAGTACTTC.

The chain combines TRBV12-3 or TRBV12-4 with TRBJ2-7; D is unresolved. The CDR3 runs to 14 residues. The ends were cut back, 3 bases at V and 3 bases at J, with 12 bases in the middle. As DNA, the CDR3 is TGTGCCAGCAGTTTTTTTGGCAGGAGCTACGAGCAGTACTTC. Translated, it gives CASSFFGRSYEQYF.

V and J are TRBV7-9 and TRBJ1-1, with a weak D call TRBD1 (5 bases). Germline CDR1 and CDR2: SEHNR and FQNEAQ (reference sequence). Trimming pared 2 bases from V and 3 bases from J, leaving 13 bases between. The CDR3 spans 15 residues. The CDR3 DNA follows: TGTGCCAGCAGCTTATTTCCAGGGTGGTACACTGAAGCTTTCTTT. Translated: CASSLFPGWYTEAFF.

This clonotype was found a few times. The rearrangement uses TRBV20-1 and TRBJ2-7; maybe TRBD1 (6 bases). Trimming cost V 5 bases and J 2 bases, with 16 bases left between them. The germline V gene encodes CDR1 DFQATT and CDR2 SNEGSKA (reference sequence). The CDR3 is made up of 14 amino acids. The DNA for the CDR3 is TGCAGTGCTCAGACGGCAGGGGCCCCCTACGAGCAGTACTTC. Its protein product is CSAQTAGAPYEQYF.

The V call is TRBV27, the J call TRBJ2-1, with TRBD2 matching over 7 bases. Per germline, CDR1 MNHEY and CDR2 SMNVEV (reference sequence). This CDR3 comprises 16 residues. Losses at the gene ends were 5 bases for V and 7 bases for J; bases not matched to a gene: 14. The CDR3 reads CASSPTRGLGGNEQFF. CDR3 nucleotides: TGTGCCAGCAGTCCAACGCGCGGACTAGGTGGGAATGAGCAGTTCTTC.